This TCR beta chain was documented in a study of monozygotic twins with inflammatory bowel disease. Study-level points and caveats: Patients got different immunosuppressive treatments, which may have made their repertoires more variable.

A note on this clonotype: Its antigen is currently unknown.

TCRdb re-called the 5' RACE reads, yielding one record per CDR3 amino acid sequence without DNA. Reported are some 300,000 distinct CDR3 sequences; the ten largest clones contain 5.6%. Per germline, CDR1 DFQATT and CDR2 SNEGSKA (reference sequence). This CDR3 is 15 amino acids long. The authors isolated total RNA from whole blood without sorting T cells. This TCR derives from a human donor with ulcerative colitis or Crohn's disease, or a healthy co-twin of an affected twin (not recorded which). Source material: blood. V is TRBV20-1 and J is TRBJ2-5; TCRdb lists TRBD1, though no DNA is available to test this call. The CDR3 sequence is CSARWGRLRGETQYF.